The rows below give T cell receptor beta chains drawn from one sample of a study of shared clonotypes between healthy human individuals. TCRdb's copy holds only in-frame clones and misses some; the assay was immunoSEQ multiplex PCR. The profile shows 180,000 or so clones, about 93% of them singletons. Sample: naive CD4+ T cells sorted from blood. The receptors stem from a woman aged 30 to 39 in good health. Each CDR3 is given with its conserved first and last residue. A D gene is named only where the DNA matches it firmly. The size entry is marked missing in some rows and otherwise reads once, few, many or a size class.

>NA|NA|TRBV7-9|TRBJ2-2
TGTGCCAGCAGCTTATTGTTGAACACCGGGGAGCTGTTTTTT
CASSLLLNTGELFF
>NA|TRBD2|TRBV11-2|TRBJ2-7
TGTGCCAGCAGCTTTCCGGCTAGCGGAACCTCCGGCGAGCAGTACTTC
CASSFPASGTSGEQYF
>NA|TRBD1|TRBV9|TRBJ2-2
TGTGCCAGCAGCGTAGGGACAGGGGGAAACACCGGGGAGCTGTTTTTT
CASSVGTGGNTGELFF
>NA|TRBD2|TRBV19|TRBJ2-2
TGTGCCAGTAGTATAGAGTCTGGACTAGCAATGTCCGGGGAGCTGTTTTTT
CASSIESGLAMSGELFF
>NA|NA|TRBV30|TRBJ1-2
TGTGCCTGGAGTTATCAGATGAACCTGTATGGCTACACCTTC
CAWSYQMNLYGYTF
>NA|TRBD2|TRBV29-1|TRBJ2-2
TGCAGCGTTGCCCCGACTAGCACAGACACCGGGGAGCTGTTTTTT
CSVAPTSTDTGELFF
>NA|NA|TRBV6-5|TRBJ2-6
TGTGCCAGCAGTTACTCGGCTAACGGGGCCAACGTCCTGACTTTC
CASSYSANGANVLTF
>NA|NA|TRBV2|TRBJ1-6
TGTGCCTCAGCGGCTGTGCGGGATAATTCACCCCTCCACTTT
CASAAVRDNSPLHF
>NA|TRBD2|TRBV29-1|TRBJ2-7
TGCAGCGTTGGTCCCGGACTAGCGGGGGAGGAGCAGTACTTC
CSVGPGLAGEEQYF
>NA|NA|TRBV6-6|TRBJ1-1
TGTGCCAGCAGTTACGGCATGAACACTGAAGCTTTCTTT
CASSYGMNTEAFF
>NA|NA|TRBV28|TRBJ1-6
TGTGCCAGCAGCTACGGCCTAAATTCACCCCTCCACTTT
CASSYGLNSPLHF
>once|TRBD1|TRBV28|TRBJ1-2
TGTGCCAGCAGTTTAGAACAGGGGGCGCCCCGGGACTATGGCTACACCTTC
CASSLEQGAPRDYGYTF
>NA|TRBD1|TRBV19|TRBJ1-2
TGTGCCAGTGGGGACAGGTTCTATGGCTACACCTTC
CASGDRFYGYTF